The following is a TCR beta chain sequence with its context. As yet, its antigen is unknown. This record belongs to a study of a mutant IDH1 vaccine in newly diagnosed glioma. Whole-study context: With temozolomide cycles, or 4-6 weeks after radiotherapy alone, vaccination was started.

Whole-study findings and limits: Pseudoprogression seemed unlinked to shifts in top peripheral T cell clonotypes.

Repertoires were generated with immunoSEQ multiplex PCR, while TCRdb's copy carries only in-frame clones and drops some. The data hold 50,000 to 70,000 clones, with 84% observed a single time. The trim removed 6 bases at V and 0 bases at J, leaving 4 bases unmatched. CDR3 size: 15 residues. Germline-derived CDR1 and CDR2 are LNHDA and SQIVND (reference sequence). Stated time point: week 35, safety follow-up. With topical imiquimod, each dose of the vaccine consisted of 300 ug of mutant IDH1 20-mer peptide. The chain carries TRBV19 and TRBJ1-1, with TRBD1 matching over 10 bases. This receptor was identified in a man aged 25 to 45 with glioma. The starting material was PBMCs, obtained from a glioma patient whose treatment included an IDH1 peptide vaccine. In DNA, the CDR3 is TGTGCCAGTAGCCCGGGACAGGGGATGAACACTGAAGCTTTCTTT. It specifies CASSPGQGMNTEAFF.